These T cell receptor beta chains were read from a single sample in a study of CXCR3-negative and CXCR3-positive naive CD8 T cells. TCRdb reprocessed the 5' RACE reads and stores each CDR3 protein as one record, lacking DNA. The sample totals 45,000 to 55,000 distinct CDR3 sequences. The sequencing sample was made of memory CD8+ T cells from blood. These receptors were obtained from a human donor in good health. Some clones in this sample may be carry-over from other donors' samples. Each CDR3 is given with its conserved first and last residue. Fields, in order: J gene, clone size, V gene, CDR3 protein. Expanded clones are given a class, and other clones once, few, many or no size at all.

>TRBJ1-3|NA|TRBV25-1
CASSEYFEPSGNTIYF
>TRBJ2-7|NA|TRBV6-2/TRBV6-3
CASSYSGTGGYEQYF
>TRBJ2-3|NA|TRBV20-1
CSASEFPRADTQYF
>TRBJ2-1|NA|TRBV28
CASIGGTAYNEQFF
>TRBJ2-7|NA|TRBV28
CASSLGGEPTYEQYF
>TRBJ2-7|NA|TRBV28
CASRHPHGGDQSSYEQYF
>TRBJ1-2|NA|TRBV7-8
CASSLVSFPGPYGYTF
>TRBJ2-2|NA|TRBV6-4
CASSESNTGELFF
>TRBJ2-7|NA|TRBV20-1
CGLKERGSYEQYF
>TRBJ2-5|NA|TRBV12-3/TRBV12-4
CASSLRHTLQETQYF
>TRBJ2-7|NA|TRBV28
CASSTRQGDAYEQYF
>TRBJ1-1|NA|TRBV12-5
CASVWGDTEAFF
>TRBJ2-5|NA|TRBV28
CASTRARRRDTPAGGETLYF
>TRBJ1-2|NA|TRBV3-1
CASTQDGRRTF
>TRBJ1-1|NA|TRBV29-1
CSVQRQDTEAFF
>TRBJ1-2|NA|TRBV20-1
CSARTSLQDRNEGYTF
>TRBJ1-4|NA|TRBV4-1
CASSQILTNEKLFF
>TRBJ2-1|medium-sized|TRBV4-2
CASSLRGTVDNNEQFF
>TRBJ2-3|NA|TRBV6-2/TRBV6-3
CASSYSGRYTDTQYF
>TRBJ2-3|NA|TRBV7-9
CASSLARTGLNTQYF
>TRBJ2-5|NA|TRBV28
CASYRGAPQETQYF
>TRBJ2-1|NA|TRBV29-1
CSVETPQGGTLNEQFF
>TRBJ2-7|NA|TRBV29-1
CSVDAGYEQYF
>TRBJ2-7|NA|TRBV5-1
CASSWGDLYEQYF
>TRBJ1-1|NA|TRBV21-1
CASSANINTGIDPEAFF
>TRBJ2-1|NA|TRBV6-4
CASSGLAGGHNEQFF
>TRBJ2-7|NA|TRBV7-8
CASSPDVRTSSYEQYF
>TRBJ2-7|NA|TRBV4-1
CASSQVQGGTYEQYF
>TRBJ2-7|NA|TRBV28
CASSFTQGVNEQYF
>TRBJ2-2|NA|TRBV20-1
CSARETSSDTGELFF
>TRBJ2-1|NA|TRBV29-1
CSVRGHRTSNNEQFF
>TRBJ2-7|NA|TRBV7-8
CASSKGQNYEQYF
>TRBJ2-6|NA|TRBV5-1
CATSETGAQPGANVLTF
>TRBJ2-1|NA|TRBV7-9
CASSLVSSGKDNEQFF
>TRBJ2-5|NA|TRBV5-1
CASRTRQGQETQYF
>TRBJ2-1|NA|TRBV2
CASSDGLANEQFF
>TRBJ1-5|NA|TRBV10-3
CAISLPGSNQPQHF
>TRBJ2-7|NA|TRBV7-6
CASSPGGTSGSSYEQYF
>TRBJ1-1|NA|TRBV14
CASSQTVFMNTEAFF
>TRBJ2-1|NA|TRBV28
CASSFTSGFFGEQFF
>TRBJ2-2|NA|TRBV4-2
CASSQDLGDRGHGELFF
>TRBJ1-5|NA|TRBV20-1
CSARALIENSNQPQHF
>TRBJ2-1|NA|TRBV4-3
CASSHKRSGFEQFF
>TRBJ2-5|NA|TRBV7-9
CASSFGWETQYF
>TRBJ2-3|NA|TRBV4-1
CASSIPGTADTQYF
>TRBJ1-1|NA|TRBV7-6
CASSLTDGEGYTEAFF
>TRBJ1-1|NA|TRBV12-3/TRBV12-4
CASRSGQANTEAFF
>TRBJ1-6|NA|TRBV7-9
CASSSKDIQYNSPLHF
>TRBJ1-2|medium-sized|TRBV4-1
CASSQEGQLNYGYTF
>TRBJ2-7|NA|TRBV6-2/TRBV6-3
CASSYSTTGAPHEQYF
>TRBJ2-5|NA|TRBV14
CASSQDIVSMGALLAGEETQYF
>TRBJ1-1|NA|TRBV5-1
CASSFATGNTEAFF
>TRBJ2-2|NA|TRBV6-5
CASSYSTGELFF
>TRBJ2-1|NA|TRBV6-2/TRBV6-3
CASSWHVGFARGSSYNEQFF
>TRBJ2-7|NA|TRBV28
CASSFRGSGQSYEQYF
>TRBJ2-7|NA|TRBV20-1
CSARDPIAGETYEQYF
>TRBJ2-3|NA|TRBV6-2/TRBV6-3
CASRTLREADTQYF
>TRBJ2-1|NA|TRBV27
CASSLSPGVSSYNEQFF
>TRBJ1-1|NA|TRBV29-1
CSVAPGGPNTEAFF